The 2 T cell receptor beta chains in this list originate from one sample, sequenced in a study of spatial heterogeneity in lung cancer. Each CDR3 protein gets one entry after TCRdb re-called the 5' RACE reads with MiXCR. The data contain about 36,000 distinct CDR3 sequences, 5.2% of them seen just once; the ten biggest clones take up less than 35%. Time point indicated: sample taken at primary tumor resection. Unsorted whole RNA samples from tumor, nontumor lung or frozen PBMC were sequenced. The sequencing used PBMCs, collected at surgery. All receptors derive from a female donor with early-stage non-small cell lung cancer.

This clonotype was observed a handful of times. The gene calls are TRBV5-1 and TRBJ2-7, with TRBD2 matching 7 bases. V lost 0 bases to trimming and J lost 1 base; unmatched junction nucleotides: 4. The CDR3 runs to 15 residues. Germline V gene sequence: CDR1 SGHRS, CDR2 YFSETQ. This chain's CDR3 is CASSLVGGSSYEQYF. The DNA for the CDR3 is TGCGCCAGCAGCTTGGTGGGGGGGTCGTCCTACGAGCAGTACTTC.

The table lists this clonotype with many counts. This chain connects TRBV6-2 or TRBV6-3 to TRBJ2-2; a possible D gene is TRBD1 (6 bases). From germline, CDR1 is MNHEY and CDR2 SVGEGT. V was shortened by 2 bases and J by 0 bases, with 10 bases between the two germline ends. The CDR3 covers 16 residues. DNA of the CDR3: TGTGCCAGCAGTTACGGGGGCAGGGCGAACACCGGGGAGCTGTTTTTT. Translated, it gives CASSYGGRANTGELFF.